The TCR beta chain under discussion was sequenced for a study of PD-1 blockade in mismatch repair-deficient tumors. Study summary: Patients had 12 to 13 mismatch repair-deficient cancer types and were previously treated and progressing. Study-level results: Tumor-resident clones, often undetectable pretreatment in blood, expanded then contracted after pembrolizumab.

All patients were mismatch repair deficient, assessed by either PCR or immunohistochemistry. A few pembrolizumab responders had their TCRs sequenced. Using immunoSEQ multiplex PCR, the repertoire was profiled, and TCRdb retains in-frame clones only, with some absent. The sample includes 130,000 or so clones, 70% to 90% of them seen just once. In regard to this clone: Its antigen is currently unknown.

The sequencing used peripheral blood, collected 44 weeks after starting pembrolizumab. This sequence was found in an adult with mismatch repair-deficient cancer.

The CDR3 loop is CSAADVNQPQHF. The DNA for the CDR3 is TGCAGCGCGGCCGACGTTAATCAGCCCCAGCATTTT. The genes are TRBV29-1 and TRBJ1-5; D gene unclear. V lost 7 bases, J lost 4 bases, and 11 bases lay in between. This CDR3 is 12 amino acids long. CDR1 SQVTM and CDR2 ANQGSEA come from the germline V gene.